One and the same sample provided the 28 T cell receptor beta chains below, sequenced in a study of shared clonotypes between healthy human individuals (TCRdb year 2020). CD8 naive samples were obtained by positive selection for CCR7 among CD45RO-negative cells, yielding a CD45RA+CCR7+ population from which TemRA cells were excluded. Library generation was performed with the immunoSEQ multiplex PCR assay. This is the immuneACCESS table as TCRdb keeps it, with only in-frame sequences that have V and J called. A part of the clones is gone; compared with another copy, unresolved V genes explain less than half, and the rest is unexplained. This sample lists 630,000 or so clones; 98% were detected once. Clones ranked in the top ten supply 0.3% of the sample. The material sequenced was naive CD8+ T cells sorted from blood. Taken with the paper, the label for cell subset or site translates to: CD45RA+CCR7+. These receptors were taken from a man in his thirties or forties in good health.

This clone has only one observation. The J gene is TRBJ2-7, the V gene TRBV5-4, with 8 bases fitting TRBD2. Germline lookup yields CDR1 SGHNT and CDR2 YYREEE (reference sequence). V lost 4 bases and J lost 3; bases outside the gene matches: 9. This CDR3 spans 15 amino acids. The CDR3 nucleotides read TGTGCCAGCAGCGTCGCCGGGAGGGCTCTCTACGAGCAGTACTTC. Protein: CASSVAGRALYEQYF.

The V and J genes are TRBV7-6 and TRBJ2-2; the D gene is possibly TRBD1 (6 bases). V was clipped by 6 bases and J by 3 bases, with 14 bases between them. CDR1 is SGHVS, CDR2 FNYEAQ, per germline. This CDR3 region has 15 residues. This chain's CDR3 is CASSYQGQDTGELFF. CDR3 coding DNA: TGTGCCAGCAGTTATCAGGGGCAGGACACCGGGGAGCTGTTTTTT.

This clone was detected only once. This sequence joins TRBV11-2 and TRBJ2-3, with 13 nucleotides matching TRBD2. Trimming took 3 bases from V and 2 from J; bases not matched to a gene: 2. The length of the CDR3 is 16 residues. Per the germline V gene, CDR1 is SGHAT and CDR2 is FQNNGV. The chain's CDR3 is CASSFGLAGATDTQYF. CDR3 coding DNA: TGTGCCAGCAGCTTTGGACTAGCGGGAGCCACAGATACGCAGTATTTT.

The rearrangement joins TRBV7-9 to TRBJ2-1; TRBD1 agrees at 7 bases. Germline CDR1 SEHNR, CDR2 FQNEAQ (reference sequence). This CDR3 contains 13 residues. V gave up 5 bases and J gave up 6 bases; unmatched junction bases: 4. Written as DNA, the CDR3 is TGTGCCAGCAGCGAAGACAGGGTCAATGAGCAGTTCTTC. It specifies CASSEDRVNEQFF.

The J gene is TRBJ1-5, the V gene TRBV7-9; no reliable D call. The V and J ends lost 5 bases and 4 bases respectively, with 15 bases between them. This CDR3 has 15 amino acids. Germline V CDR1 and CDR2: SEHNR, FQNEAQ (reference sequence). The CDR3 DNA is TGTGCCAGCAGCCATCCATCCCGGGAAAATCAGCCCCAGCATTTT. Protein product: CASSHPSRENQPQHF.

The count of this clone is one. The rearrangement joins TRBV11-2 to TRBJ2-5, with a weak D call TRBD1 (5 bases). This CDR3 region has 15 residues. Germline CDR1 SGHAT, CDR2 FQNNGV. Trimming cost V 1 base and J 0 bases, with 9 bases left between them. The CDR3 is CASSLGPRDQETQYF. The CDR3 DNA follows: TGTGCCAGCAGCTTAGGACCCAGGGACCAAGAGACCCAGTACTTC.

The J gene is TRBJ2-1, the V gene TRBV7-8; D possibly corresponds to TRBD1 (5 bases). Trimming left V 3 bases short and J 6 bases short, with 9 bases between. This CDR3 is 13 amino acids long. From germline, CDR1 is SGHVS and CDR2 FQNEAQ. The CDR3 DNA follows: TGTGCCAGCAGCTTCGGGCAGGGCAATGAGCAGTTCTTC. Translation gives CASSFGQGNEQFF.

V and J are TRBV27 and TRBJ2-5; 7 nucleotides line up with TRBD1. The CDR3 runs to 13 residues. J was trimmed by 2 bases and V by 4 bases; bases with no gene match: 1. Germline CDR1 reads MNHEY; CDR2 reads SMNVEV (reference sequence). The CDR3 spells CASSWGQQETQYF. DNA of the CDR3: TGTGCCAGCAGTTGGGGACAGCAAGAGACCCAGTACTTC.

This chain links TRBV14 with TRBJ2-5; TRBD1 matches 7 bases. V shed 0 bases and J 2 bases; nucleotides not matched to a gene: 12. The CDR3 runs to 18 residues. CDR1 SGHDN and CDR2 FVKESK come from the germline V gene. CDR3 bases: TGTGCCAGCAGCCAAGATCCGTACGGCAGGGGGTCGCAAGAGACCCAGTACTTC. Translating it yields CASSQDPYGRGSQETQYF.

V gene TRBV11-3 combines with J gene TRBJ1-5; no reliable D call. Germline CDR1 is SGHNT and CDR2 is YENEEA. CDR3 length: 16 residues. With 5 bases removed from V and 7 bases from J, the gap between germline ends came to 21 bases. CDR3 in DNA: TGTGCCAGCAGCCTACCCCCTTCGGGGTATGGGCAGCCCCAGCATTTT. It yields the protein CASSLPPSGYGQPQHF.

The V gene is TRBV5-6, the J gene TRBJ2-5, with D hard to call. CDR1 is SGHDT and CDR2 is YYEEEE in the germline V gene. V gave up 4 bases and J gave up 4 bases, with 14 bases separating them. CDR3 length: 14 residues. DNA of the CDR3: TGTGCCAGCAGCCGGCAATTCGGGTTAGAGACCCAGTACTTC. Protein sequence: CASSRQFGLETQYF.

The rearrangement uses TRBV7-9 and TRBJ2-1; perhaps TRBD2 as D (5 bases). The germline gives CDR1 SEHNR, CDR2 FQNEAQ (reference sequence). Trimming cost V 2 bases and J 2 bases, with 13 bases left between them. This CDR3 has 16 amino acids. The CDR3 nucleotides read TGTGCCAGCAGCTTACTGGACGGCGGGCCCTACAATGAGCAGTTCTTC. Translating gives CASSLLDGGPYNEQFF.

This clone has just one count. J is TRBJ1-2 and V is TRBV12-5; 8 bases align to TRBD1. This CDR3 comprises 17 residues. Per germline, CDR1 LGHNT and CDR2 FRNRAP. V gave up 0 bases and J gave up 1 base; unmatched junction bases: 7. In DNA, the CDR3 is TGTGCTAGTGGTTTGGTAGTGGAGACAGGGGTTAACTATGGCTACACCTTC. Its protein is CASGLVVETGVNYGYTF. Based on the CDR3 plus reference TRBV12-5 and TRBJ1-2, the full variable domain is DARVTQTPRHKVTEMGQEVTMRCQPILGHNTVFWYRQTMMQGLELLAYFRNRAPLDDSGMPKDRFSAEMPDATLATLKIQPSEPRDSAVYFCASGLVVETGVNYGYTFGSGTRLTVV.

The J gene is TRBJ2-5, the V gene TRBV7-9; D unclear. V lost 0 bases, J lost 2 bases, and 10 bases lay in between. The CDR3 spans 15 residues. CDR1 SEHNR and CDR2 FQNEAQ come from the germline V gene (reference sequence). CDR3 loop: CASSLASDLQETQYF. In nucleotides, the CDR3 is TGTGCCAGCAGCTTAGCCAGCGACTTACAAGAGACCCAGTACTTC. Using reference TRBV7-9 and TRBJ2-5 for the parts outside the CDR3, the full variable domain is DTGVSQNPRHKITKRGQNVTFRCDPISEHNRLYWYRQTLGQGPEFLTYFQNEAQLEKSRLLSDRFSAERPKGSFSTLEIQRTEQGDSAMYLCASSLASDLQETQYFGPGTRLLVL.

This rearrangement joins TRBV5-1 to TRBJ1-1; 7 nucleotides align to TRBD1. From germline, CDR1 is SGHRS and CDR2 YFSETQ. Trimming removed 2 bases from V and 5 bases from J; junction bases left unmatched: 3. The length of the CDR3 is 13 residues. CDR3: CASSFRTGTEAFF. CDR3 DNA sequence: TGCGCCAGCAGCTTCCGGACAGGAACTGAAGCTTTCTTT.

The J gene is TRBJ2-3, the V gene TRBV7-9; 14 nucleotides align to TRBD2. Trimming took 6 bases from V and 0 from J; bases not matched to a gene: 11. The CDR3 covers 19 residues. From germline, CDR1 is SEHNR and CDR2 FQNEAQ (reference sequence). CDR3 DNA: TGTGCCAGCAGAACGGGACTAGCGGGAGTGGGTTCTAGCACAGATACGCAGTATTTT. Translated: CASRTGLAGVGSSTDTQYF. Looking up the rest from reference TRBV7-9 and TRBJ2-3 gives the full variable domain: DTGVSQNPRHKITKRGQNVTFRCDPISEHNRLYWYRQTLGQGPEFLTYFQNEAQLEKSRLLSDRFSAERPKGSFSTLEIQRTEQGDSAMYLCASRTGLAGVGSSTDTQYFGPGTRLTVL.

The V and J genes are TRBV14 and TRBJ2-1, with D possibly matching TRBD1 (6 bases). Trimming shortened V by 3 bases and J by 8 bases, and 14 bases separated the two germline ends. The CDR3 runs to 14 residues. CDR1 is SGHDN, CDR2 FVKESK, per germline. The CDR3 DNA sequence: TGTGCCAGCAGCCATCTCCCCAGGGGACATGAGCAGTTCTTC. Amino acid sequence: CASSHLPRGHEQFF.

This chain joins TRBV5-5 and TRBJ2-5, with D possibly TRBD2 on 6 matching bases. Germline CDR1 is SGHKS and CDR2 is YYEKEE (reference sequence). Deletions cut 0 bases from V and 1 base from J, with 10 bases between. The CDR3 is 15 residues long. CDR3 coding DNA: TGTGCCAGCAGCTTGGATCGGGACTTCCAAGAGACCCAGTACTTC. Translated, it gives CASSLDRDFQETQYF.

This clone came up once. The gene calls are TRBV7-9 and TRBJ2-3; D uncertain. CDR3 length: 12 amino acids. Germline V gives CDR1 SEHNR, CDR2 FQNEAQ (reference sequence). Trimming took 3 bases from V and 5 from J, leaving 6 bases between them. In DNA, the CDR3 is TGTGCCAGCAGCTTCGACGGAGATACGCAGTATTTT. It yields the protein CASSFDGDTQYF.

This chain uses TRBV4-1 with TRBJ2-7; TRBD2 matches at 11 bases. Germline CDR1 MGHRA, CDR2 YSYEKL. V lost 0 bases and J lost 2; bases outside the gene matches: 3. This CDR3 contains 16 residues. The CDR3 DNA sequence: TGCGCCAGCAGCCAAGAGCGACTAGCGGGACCCTACGAGCAGTACTTC. Translated, it gives CASSQERLAGPYEQYF.

The V and J genes are TRBV6-1 and TRBJ2-1, with 10 bases matching TRBD2. The germline gives CDR1 MNHNS, CDR2 SASEGT. J was trimmed by 4 bases and V by 3 bases; bases with no gene match: 0. The CDR3 runs 14 residues. The CDR3 DNA reads as TGTGCCAGCAGTGAGGGACTAGCGTACAATGAGCAGTTCTTC. It codes for CASSEGLAYNEQFF.

The chain carries TRBV4-3 and TRBJ2-2; tentative D call: TRBD2 (6 bases). V lost 4 bases, J lost 6 bases, and 9 bases lay in between. The CDR3 has 13 residues. Germline assignment: CDR1 LGHNA and CDR2 YSLEER. The CDR3 region has the DNA TGCGCCAGCAGCCCTGGGACTGCCGGGGAGCTGTTTTTT. It specifies CASSPGTAGELFF.

This chain connects TRBV7-9 to TRBJ2-1; D is possibly TRBD1 or TRBD2 (6 bases each). Looked up from germline, CDR1 is SEHNR and CDR2 is FQNEAQ (reference sequence). The CDR3 has 12 residues. Trimming took off 6 bases at V and 8 bases at J, with 11 bases between the two ends. The chain's CDR3 is CASRPGGHEQFF. In DNA, the CDR3 is TGTGCCAGCAGACCCGGGGGCCATGAGCAGTTCTTC.

The chain couples TRBV10-3 to TRBJ1-1; D ambiguous. The CDR3 is made up of 12 amino acids. Germline CDR1 reads ENHRY; CDR2 reads SYGVKD. Trimming removed 10 bases at V and 3 bases at J, with 12 bases between. The CDR3 nucleotides read TGTGCCAGCACCAACAGTTACACTGAAGCTTTCTTT. Amino acid sequence: CASTNSYTEAFF.

The chain combines TRBV25-1 with TRBJ1-2; a possible D gene is TRBD1 (6 bases). The CDR3 has 15 amino acids. Germline values: CDR1 MGHDK, CDR2 SYGVNS. V was clipped by 7 bases and J by 4 bases, with 19 bases between them. The CDR3 bases are TGTGCCAGCACTATCGGGGAGGGGGTCAGCTATGGCTACACCTTC. Translating gives CASTIGEGVSYGYTF.

This chain joins TRBV6-5 and TRBJ2-5; D unclear. Trimming removed 0 bases at V and 5 bases at J, with 16 bases between. This CDR3 is built from 16 residues. Germline CDR1 and CDR2: MNHEY and SVGAGI. The CDR3 sequence is CASSYSGLVGRETQYF. DNA of the CDR3: TGTGCCAGCAGTTACTCGGGCCTAGTCGGTAGGGAGACCCAGTACTTC.

On this clone: This specimen includes other DNA sequences encoding the same CDR3. CDR3 in amino acids: CASSSDSYEQYF. CDR3 sequence (DNA): TGTGCCAGCAGCTCCGACTCCTACGAGCAGTACTTC. V and J are TRBV11-2 and TRBJ2-7; D remains ambiguous. V was shortened by 4 bases and J by 0 bases, with 4 bases between the two germline ends. The CDR3 loop spans 12 amino acids. The germline V gene has CDR1 SGHAT and CDR2 FQNNGV. The whole variable domain, remainder taken from reference TRBV11-2 and TRBJ2-7, is EAGVAQSPRYKIIEKRQSVAFWCNPISGHATLYWYQQILGQGPKLLIQFQNNGVVDDSQLPKDRFSAERLKGVDSTLKIQPAKLEDSAVYLCASSSDSYEQYFGPGTRLTVT.

The V call is TRBV7-8, the J call TRBJ2-1; 11 nucleotides agree with TRBD2. V shed 6 bases and J 2 bases; nucleotides not matched to a gene: 6. Germline V lookup: CDR1 SGHVS, CDR2 FQNEAQ. CDR3 size: 16 residues. In DNA form, the CDR3 reads TGTGCCAGCAGTCCAGGACTAGCGGGCACCTACAATGAGCAGTTCTTC. Amino acids: CASSPGLAGTYNEQFF.